This T cell receptor beta chain was recovered during a study of shared clonotypes between healthy human individuals. In regard to this clone: The antigen remains unidentified.

The V gene end was trimmed by 0 bases and the J gene end by 2 bases; junction bases not matched to a gene: 6. CDR1 is SGHVS, CDR2 FQNEAQ, per germline. The CDR3 length is 17 residues. Here immunoSEQ multiplex PCR was the method, and the copy in TCRdb shows in-frame clones only, minus some. The data show some 660,000 clones, around four fifths seen once. Overall study findings and caveats: Collection of samples was limited to blood; tissue repertoires likely differ. Despite large depth, rarefaction showed incomplete sorted-subset sequencing.

V gene TRBV7-8 combines with J gene TRBJ1-2; 10 nucleotides line up with TRBD1. Input material: memory CD4+ T cells sorted from blood. The subset is: CD45RA-negative fraction. This clonotype was sampled from a woman aged 25-40 years in good health. Here the CDR3 reads CASSLALPGQGNYGYTF. The CDR3 DNA sequence: TGTGCCAGCAGCTTAGCCTTACCGGGACAGGGGAACTATGGCTACACCTTC.